The 23 T cell receptor beta chains given below trace back to one sample, sequenced in a study of T cells in Graves' hyperthyroidism and ophthalmopathy. Amplification targeted TCR beta CDR3 regions from RNA transcripts. An initial round of RT-PCR targeting the TCR CDR3 relied on the HTBI primer set. Using its own MiXCR run on the multiplex PCR reads, TCRdb lists one record per CDR3 protein. The table has over 200,000 distinct CDR3 sequences, over 15% seen once. The sequenced sample was blood. The receptors shown here come from a man aged 50 to 60 with Graves' hyperthyroidism.

The chain combines TRBV28 with TRBJ1-1; possibly TRBD1 for D (5 bases). The germline CDR1 and CDR2 sequences are MDHEN and SYDVKM. There are 14 residues in the CDR3. Trimming cost V 6 bases and J 3 bases, with 14 bases left between them. CDR3 amino acids: CASSLSGRYTEAFF. The CDR3 bases are TGTGCCAGCAGCCTGTCAGGGCGGTACACTGAAGCTTTCTTT.

This clonotype was counted at least ten times. The rearrangement links TRBV4-2 to TRBJ2-3; 9 positions match TRBD2. The CDR3 sequence is 16 residues long. V gave up 0 bases and J gave up 4 bases; unmatched junction bases: 5. The V gene's germline CDR1 is LGHNA and CDR2 YNFKEQ. CDR3 nucleotide sequence: TGTGCCAGCAGCCAAGAAGGTAGCGGGAGCCCAGATACGCAGTATTTT. Encoded protein: CASSQEGSGSPDTQYF.

This clonotype was observed at least ten times. The chain uses TRBV14 and TRBJ2-7; D uncertain. CDR1 is SGHDN and CDR2 is FVKESK in the germline V gene. This CDR3 contains 15 residues. Trimming removed 0 bases at V and 2 bases at J, with 11 bases between. In DNA form, the CDR3 reads TGTGCCAGCAGCCAAGATTTCGGCTTCCCCTACGAGCAGTACTTC. Translated: CASSQDFGFPYEQYF.

At least ten counts were recorded for this clonotype. The V gene is TRBV12-3 or TRBV12-4, the J gene TRBJ2-3; the D gene is possibly TRBD2 (6 bases). Deletions cut 8 bases from V and 2 bases from J, with 11 bases between. CDR3 length: 13 amino acids. This CDR3 is CASGLAYTDTQYF. The CDR3 bases are TGTGCCAGCGGCCTAGCGTACACAGATACGCAGTATTTT.

This clonotype was counted ten times or more. This sequence joins TRBV2 and TRBJ2-2; TRBD2 matches 11 bases. V was pared by 6 bases and J by 5 bases, with 2 bases of the junction left unmatched. CDR3 length equals 14 residues. Per the germline V gene, CDR1 is SNHLY and CDR2 is FYNNEI. The CDR3 sequence is CASRGTSGTGELFF. The CDR3 region has the DNA TGTGCCAGCAGAGGGACTAGCGGAACCGGGGAGCTGTTTTTT.

This clonotype was seen a few times. The chain links TRBV20-1 to TRBJ1-5, with 7 bases aligning to TRBD1. The CDR3 totals 14 residues. V trimming: 5 bases; J trimming: 8 bases; junction bases outside the gene matches: 12. The germline gives CDR1 DFQATT, CDR2 SNEGSKA (reference sequence). CDR3 bases: TGCAGTGCTCAAACGCAGACAGGGTGGGAGCCCCAGCATTTT. Its protein is CSAQTQTGWEPQHF.

At least ten counts were recorded for this clonotype. The rearrangement links TRBV6-1 to TRBJ1-5; D unclear. V was cut by 1 base and J by 0 bases, with 10 bases left in between. CDR1 and CDR2 (germline): MNHNS, SASEGT. This CDR3 is 16 amino acids long. The CDR3 DNA is TGTGCCAGCAGTGAAGAGGCGGCTTATAGCAATCAGCCCCAGCATTTT. Protein sequence: CASSEEAAYSNQPQHF.

This clonotype was counted many times. The rearrangement joins TRBV10-1 to TRBJ2-1; D ambiguous. The CDR3 spans 15 residues. Germline assignment: CDR1 WNHNN and CDR2 SYGVQD (reference sequence). V gave up 3 bases and J gave up 3 bases, with 12 bases separating them. CDR3 protein: CASSEVAEGYNEQFF. The DNA of the CDR3 is TGCGCCAGCAGTGAAGTCGCGGAAGGCTACAATGAGCAGTTCTTC.

The V gene is TRBV4-2, the J gene TRBJ2-1; D may be TRBD1 (5 bases). This CDR3 has 15 amino acids. Germline values: CDR1 LGHNA, CDR2 YNFKEQ. V lost 2 bases and J lost 7, with 15 bases in between. The DNA of the CDR3 is TGTGCCAGCAGCCAAAATATCAGGACAATTAATGAGCAGTTCTTC. It codes for CASSQNIRTINEQFF.

This clonotype was seen a few times. DNA for the CDR3: TGTGCCATCAGTGCATCAGGGGACGAAAAACTGTTTTTT. Protein: CAISASGDEKLFF. The chain couples TRBV10-3 to TRBJ1-4; D perhaps matches TRBD1 (6 bases). The V and J ends lost 4 bases and 8 bases respectively, with 11 bases between them. The length of the CDR3 is 13 residues. The germline gives CDR1 ENHRY, CDR2 SYGVKD.

The J gene is TRBJ2-2, the V gene TRBV11-2; D not certain. V was trimmed by 3 bases and J by 8 bases, leaving 10 bases between them. Germline CDR1 is SGHAT and CDR2 is FQNNGV. The CDR3 runs to 13 residues. The CDR3 nucleotides are TGTGCCAGCAGCTTTACTTCCCAGGGGGAGCTGTTTTTT. Residues: CASSFTSQGELFF.

This clonotype showed up many times. This sequence joins TRBV18 and TRBJ2-7; a possible D gene is TRBD1 (5 bases). Trimming removed 2 bases at V and 2 bases at J, with 10 bases between. The CDR3 sequence is 14 residues long. CDR1 KGHSH and CDR2 LQKENI come from the germline V gene. CDR3 coding DNA: TGTGCCAGCTCACCAACGACAGAAGCCTACGAGCAGTACTTC. Amino acid sequence: CASSPTTEAYEQYF. The full variable domain, in which reference TRBV18 and TRBJ2-7 provide the parts outside the CDR3, is NAGVMQNPRHLVRRRGQEARLRCSPMKGHSHVYWYRQLPEEGLKFMVYLQKENIIDESGMPKERFSAEFPKEGPSILRIQQVVRGDSAAYFCASSPTTEAYEQYFGPGTRLTVT.

This clonotype was detected many times. This chain connects TRBV18 to TRBJ2-4; D gene ambiguous. CDR3 length equals 15 residues. V lost 0 bases to trimming and J lost 3 bases, with 9 bases between them. Germline-derived CDR1 and CDR2 are KGHSH and LQKENI. In DNA form, the CDR3 reads TGTGCCAGCTCACCACCTACTGATGGCAAAAACATTCAGTACTTC. Its protein is CASSPPTDGKNIQYF.

The chain recombines TRBV20-1 with TRBJ2-7, with no clear D. The germline V gene encodes CDR1 DFQATT and CDR2 SNEGSKA (reference sequence). The CDR3 has 13 residues. Trimming stripped 4 bases from V and 0 bases from J, with 10 bases between. CDR3 bases: TGCAGTGCTACCGATCCCGACTCCTACGAGCAGTACTTC. Protein: CSATDPDSYEQYF.

The chain is built from TRBV4-3 and TRBJ1-1; D gene uncertain. The CDR3 runs to 16 residues. Deletions cut 0 bases from V and 6 bases from J, with 17 bases between. Germline CDR1 LGHNA, CDR2 YSLEER. The CDR3 here is CASSQDRARPAPEAFF. The CDR3 DNA sequence: TGCGCCAGCAGCCAAGATCGGGCCAGGCCGGCCCCTGAAGCTTTCTTT.

This clonotype showed up many times. CDR3 sequence: CASSYAGTEYQFF. The CDR3 DNA reads TGTGCCAGCAGTTACGCCGGGACAGAATATCAGTTCTTC. The V and J genes are TRBV6-6 and TRBJ2-1, with 7 bases matching TRBD1. The CDR3 consists of 13 residues. Per the germline V gene, CDR1 is MNHNY and CDR2 is SVGAGI (reference sequence). The J segment lost 13 bases and the V segment lost 2 bases, leaving 8 bases of the junction unmatched.

This clonotype was recorded many times. The CDR3 DNA is TGTGCCAGCTCACCGGGACTAGCGGGAGCAGACGAGCAGTACTTC. Protein sequence: CASSPGLAGADEQYF. V is TRBV18 and J is TRBJ2-7; TRBD2 aligns across 14 bases. The CDR3 extends over 15 amino acids. CDR1 is KGHSH, CDR2 LQKENI, per germline. J was trimmed by 5 bases and V by 3 bases; bases with no gene match: 3.

V usage is TRBV10-3 and J usage is TRBJ2-5; tentatively, D is TRBD1 (5 bases). V shed 10 bases and J shed 5 bases, with 14 bases lying between them. The CDR3 covers 12 residues. In germline, CDR1 is ENHRY, CDR2 SYGVKD. The CDR3: CATRVPPETQYF. Here the CDR3 DNA reads TGTGCCACCAGGGTCCCCCCCGAGACCCAGTACTTC.

This clonotype was picked up a small number of times. The rearrangement uses TRBV15 and TRBJ2-2; 7 positions agree with TRBD2. J was trimmed by 1 base and V by 1 base; bases with no gene match: 6. The CDR3 has 17 residues. Germline V gives CDR1 LNHNV, CDR2 YYDKDF (reference sequence). The CDR3 DNA sequence: TGTGCCACCAGCAGAGCCGGGGGGAGGTTGAACACCGGGGAGCTGTTTTTT. Translated, it gives CATSRAGGRLNTGELFF.

The V and J genes are TRBV7-3 and TRBJ2-2; no clear D. The ends were cut back, 0 bases at V and 1 base at J, with 3 bases in the middle. This CDR3 is built from 14 residues. Germline assignment: CDR1 SGHTA and CDR2 FQGTGA. The CDR3 loop reads CASSLTGNTGELFF. The CDR3, as DNA: TGTGCCAGCAGCTTAACGGGGAACACCGGGGAGCTGTTTTTT.

This clonotype was recorded many times. The rearrangement joins TRBV29-1 to TRBJ2-3; 12 nucleotides align to TRBD1. This CDR3 is 15 amino acids long. Germline V lookup: CDR1 SQVTM, CDR2 ANQGSEA. Trimming removed 4 bases from V and 9 bases from J; junction bases left unmatched: 11. In DNA, the CDR3 is TGCAGCGTTGGGGGACCGGGACAGGGGGCATTCACGCAGTATTTT. Encoded protein: CSVGGPGQGAFTQYF.

This clonotype was detected many times. V and J are TRBV28 and TRBJ1-5; 10 bases match TRBD1. The CDR3 has 15 amino acids. Losses at the gene ends were 2 bases for V and 5 bases for J; bases not matched to a gene: 3. Germline-derived CDR1 and CDR2 are MDHEN and SYDVKM. CDR3 nucleotides: TGTGCCAGCAGTTTAGACAGGGGGCGTCATCAGCCCCAGCATTTT. It codes for CASSLDRGRHQPQHF.

This clonotype has ten or more counts. The CDR3 coding sequence is TGTGCCTGGAGTCGGTCGTCCAGGGTCTATGGCTACACCTTC. It is translated as CAWSRSSRVYGYTF. The chain employs TRBV30 and TRBJ1-2; possibly TRBD1 for D (5 bases). The V and J ends lost 2 bases and 4 bases respectively, with 14 bases between them. Germline V gives CDR1 GTSNPN, CDR2 SVGIG (reference sequence). The CDR3 extends over 14 amino acids.